These 13 T cell receptor beta chains share one sample of origin, sequenced in a study of shared clonotypes between healthy human individuals. TCRdb keeps only in-frame clones here, not all; method: immunoSEQ multiplex PCR. The data contain about 1.1 million clones, approximately 80% of them seen just once; the ten biggest clones take up roughly 0.55%. Sample: memory CD4+ T cells from PBMCs. The subset is: CD45RA-negative fraction. These receptors were collected from a man between 18 and 35 years old in good health. Some clones in this sample may be carry-over from other donors' samples.

This sequence joins TRBV19 and TRBJ2-3; 8 positions agree with TRBD1. Germline-derived CDR1 and CDR2 are LNHDA and SQIVND (reference sequence). With 7 bases clipped from V and 5 bases from J, the junction kept 11 bases outside the gene matches. The CDR3 has 15 amino acids. CDR3 in DNA: TGTGCCAGTACCCTAAGGGCAGGGGGCGTAGATACGCAGTATTTT. Encoded protein: CASTLRAGGVDTQYF.

V gene TRBV2 combines with J gene TRBJ2-7; D is ambiguous. The germline V gene has CDR1 SNHLY and CDR2 FYNNEI. With 3 bases removed from V and 4 bases from J, the gap between germline ends came to 4 bases. This CDR3 comprises 11 residues. The CDR3 loop reads CASSDTYEQYF. CDR3 nucleotide sequence: TGTGCCAGCAGTGATACGTACGAGCAGTACTTC.

The chain has TRBV5-1 and TRBJ2-3; 9 nucleotides line up with TRBD1. The CDR3 runs 17 residues. Trimming removed 3 bases from V and 1 base from J; junction bases left unmatched: 9. Germline V gene lookup returns CDR1 SGHRS and CDR2 YFSETQ. The CDR3 here is CASSYRGQAGGTDTQYF. The CDR3 coding sequence is TGCGCCAGCAGCTACAGGGGGCAGGCGGGCGGCACAGATACGCAGTATTTT.

The chain couples TRBV18 to TRBJ1-1; 7 positions agree with TRBD1. CDR1 and CDR2 (germline): KGHSH, LQKENI. V trimming: 3 bases; J trimming: 5 bases; junction bases outside the gene matches: 9. CDR3 length equals 15 residues. The CDR3: CASSPTGSEATEAFF. The CDR3, as DNA: TGTGCCAGCTCACCGACAGGGAGTGAGGCGACTGAAGCTTTCTTT.

This clone came up a few times. The rearrangement joins TRBV6-5 to TRBJ2-2; 8 bases agree with TRBD2. This CDR3 region has 15 residues. The germline V gene encodes CDR1 MNHEY and CDR2 SVGAGI. With V trimmed by 6 bases and J by 3 bases, 6 bases remained unmatched. CDR3 nucleotide sequence: TGTGCCAGCAGGTCGGGACTAGTATACACCGGGGAGCTGTTTTTT. It specifies CASRSGLVYTGELFF.

This clone was seen more than once but under ten times. This chain connects TRBV28 to TRBJ2-2, with D perhaps matching TRBD1 or TRBD2 (5 bases each). Germline V gives CDR1 MDHEN, CDR2 SYDVKM. With 2 bases removed from V and 7 bases from J, the gap between germline ends came to 17 bases. The CDR3 loop spans 16 amino acids. This CDR3 reads CASSLIGGTKRGELFF. DNA for the CDR3: TGTGCCAGCAGTTTAATCGGTGGGACCAAACGCGGGGAGCTGTTTTTT.

The CDR3 DNA sequence: TGTGCCAGCAGCTTTGGGTCGGGAGTCCAAGAGACCCAGTACTTC. Translation gives CASSFGSGVQETQYF. The chain is built from TRBV7-2 and TRBJ2-5; D may be TRBD2 (6 bases). Between the trimmed V and J ends, which lost 3 bases and 1 base, there was a span of 12 bases. The CDR3 loop spans 15 amino acids. Per germline, CDR1 SGHTA and CDR2 FQGNSA.

V gene TRBV30 combines with J gene TRBJ1-1; D might be TRBD1 (6 bases). The CDR3 is 16 residues long. V was pared by 1 base and J by 2 bases, with 17 bases between. Germline V gene sequence: CDR1 GTSNPN, CDR2 SVGIG (reference sequence). As DNA, the CDR3 is TGTGCCTGGAGTGGACGACCCGGACAGCTTAACACTGAAGCTTTCTTT. Its translation is CAWSGRPGQLNTEAFF.

V gene TRBV10-2 combines with J gene TRBJ2-2; D ambiguous. The CDR3 has 14 residues. CDR1 is WSHSY, CDR2 SAAADI, per germline. V gave up 6 bases and J gave up 1 base, with 9 bases separating them. CDR3: CASRGGKNTGELFF. The CDR3 DNA follows: TGCGCCAGCAGGGGCGGAAAGAACACCGGGGAGCTGTTTTTT.

This chain uses TRBV19 with TRBJ1-4; D not certain. Germline V gene lookup returns CDR1 LNHDA and CDR2 SQIVND (reference sequence). This CDR3 region has 12 residues. V was pared by 11 bases and J by 10 bases, with 17 bases between. This chain's CDR3 is CAGSLGSGKLFF. CDR3 bases: TGTGCCGGTTCTTTAGGCAGCGGAAAACTGTTTTTT.

This clone was detected once. The rearrangement links TRBV10-3 to TRBJ2-2, with 7 bases matching TRBD1. V lost 3 bases and J lost 4; bases outside the gene matches: 5. The CDR3 has 15 residues. Germline V lookup: CDR1 ENHRY, CDR2 SYGVKD. CDR3 amino acids: CAISDNRGGTGELFF. CDR3 nucleotide sequence: TGTGCCATCAGTGATAACAGGGGTGGCACCGGGGAGCTGTTTTTT.

The rearrangement links TRBV4-2 to TRBJ2-3; D unclear. The CDR3 is 18 residues long. Germline CDR1 is LGHNA and CDR2 is YNFKEQ. Trimming removed 1 base at V and 5 bases at J, with 22 bases between. The CDR3 spells CASSQGGTSVLKGDTQYF. In DNA, the CDR3 is TGTGCCAGCAGCCAAGGGGGTACTTCGGTTCTTAAGGGAGATACGCAGTATTTT.

CDR3 sequence reads: CASSSSLSGNADTQYF. CDR3 DNA: TGTGCCAGCAGCTCCTCTCTTTCCGGGAACGCAGATACGCAGTATTTT. The chain carries TRBV11-3 and TRBJ2-3; the D gene is possibly TRBD2 (5 bases). V lost 4 bases and J 4 bases, leaving 18 bases between the germline ends. Germline V gene sequence: CDR1 SGHNT, CDR2 YENEEA. CDR3 length: 16 amino acids.